This TCR beta chain was recorded in a study of blood T cell repertoires in COVID-19. Study context: PBMCs, B-cell-depleted T cells, or T cells were the source of the cDNA or gDNA that made up the material.

Trimming took off 1 base at V and 5 bases at J, with 14 bases between the two ends. In germline, CDR1 is LGHNA, CDR2 YNFKEQ. This CDR3 has 15 residues. Sequencing used immunoSEQ multiplex PCR; TCRdb keeps in-frame clones, though not all of them. The table records about 180,000 clones, about three quarters of them present only once. The sequenced material came from peripheral blood. V is TRBV4-2 and J is TRBJ2-5; tentative D call: TRBD2 (5 bases). The source of this sequence is a woman of 80 years or more with COVID-19, enrolled during active disease. In DNA, the CDR3 is TGTGCCAGCAGCCAAGGCCTGGCGGGTGGGGAGACCCAGTACTTC. Residues: CASSQGLAGGETQYF.